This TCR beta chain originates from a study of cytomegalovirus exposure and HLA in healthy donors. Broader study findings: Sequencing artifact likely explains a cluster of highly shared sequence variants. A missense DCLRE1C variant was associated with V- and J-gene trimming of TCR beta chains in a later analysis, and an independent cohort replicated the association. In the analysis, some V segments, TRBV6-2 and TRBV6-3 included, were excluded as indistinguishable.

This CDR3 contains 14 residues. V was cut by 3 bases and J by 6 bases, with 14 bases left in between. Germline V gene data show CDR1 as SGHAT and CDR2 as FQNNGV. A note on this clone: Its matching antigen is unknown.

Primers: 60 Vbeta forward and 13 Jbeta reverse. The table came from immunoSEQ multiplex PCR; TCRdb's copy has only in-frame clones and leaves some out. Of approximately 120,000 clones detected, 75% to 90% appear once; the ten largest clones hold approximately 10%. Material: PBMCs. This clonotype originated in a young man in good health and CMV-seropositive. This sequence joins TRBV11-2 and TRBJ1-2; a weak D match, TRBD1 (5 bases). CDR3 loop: CASSFPGGVDGYTF. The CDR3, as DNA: TGTGCCAGCAGCTTCCCGGGGGGAGTGGATGGCTACACCTTC.